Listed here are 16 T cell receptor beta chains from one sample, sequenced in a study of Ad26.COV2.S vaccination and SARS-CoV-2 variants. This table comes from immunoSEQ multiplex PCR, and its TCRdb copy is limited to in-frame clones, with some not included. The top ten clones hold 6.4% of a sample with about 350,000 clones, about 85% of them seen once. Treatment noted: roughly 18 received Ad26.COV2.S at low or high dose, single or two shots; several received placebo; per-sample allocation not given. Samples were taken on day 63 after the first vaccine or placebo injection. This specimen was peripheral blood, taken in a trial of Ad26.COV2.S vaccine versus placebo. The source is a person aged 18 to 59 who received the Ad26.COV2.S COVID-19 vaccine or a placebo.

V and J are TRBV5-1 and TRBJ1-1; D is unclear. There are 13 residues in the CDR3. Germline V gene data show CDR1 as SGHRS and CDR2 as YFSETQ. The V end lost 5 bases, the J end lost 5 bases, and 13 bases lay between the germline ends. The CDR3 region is CASRLVGVTEAFF. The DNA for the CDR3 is TGCGCCAGCAGGCTTGTAGGAGTGACTGAAGCTTTCTTT.

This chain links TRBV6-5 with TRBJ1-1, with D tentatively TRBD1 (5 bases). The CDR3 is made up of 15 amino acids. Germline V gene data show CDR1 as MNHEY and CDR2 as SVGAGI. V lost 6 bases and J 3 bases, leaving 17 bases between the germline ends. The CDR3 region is CASREGISRYTEAFF. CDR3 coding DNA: TGTGCCAGCAGAGAGGGGATCTCGCGTTACACTGAAGCTTTCTTT.

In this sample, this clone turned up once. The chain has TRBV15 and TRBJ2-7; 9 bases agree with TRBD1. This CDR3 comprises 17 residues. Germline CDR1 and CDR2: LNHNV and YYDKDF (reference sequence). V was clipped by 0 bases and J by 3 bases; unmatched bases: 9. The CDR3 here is CATSRDRGTGSFYEQYF. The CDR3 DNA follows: TGTGCCACCAGCAGAGATCGCGGGACAGGGTCCTTCTACGAGCAGTACTTC.

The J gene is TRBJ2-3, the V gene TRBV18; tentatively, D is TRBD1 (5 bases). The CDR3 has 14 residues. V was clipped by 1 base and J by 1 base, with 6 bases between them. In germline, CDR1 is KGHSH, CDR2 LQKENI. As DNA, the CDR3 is TGTGCCAGCTCACCACGCAGGGGCACAGATACGCAGTATTTT. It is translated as CASSPRRGTDTQYF.

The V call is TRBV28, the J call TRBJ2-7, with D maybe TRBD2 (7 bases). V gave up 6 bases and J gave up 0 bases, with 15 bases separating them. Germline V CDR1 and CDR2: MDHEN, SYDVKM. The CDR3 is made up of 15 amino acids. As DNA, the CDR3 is TGTGCCAGCAGGCCTGGGAGGGGGTTCTCCTACGAGCAGTACTTC. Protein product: CASRPGRGFSYEQYF.

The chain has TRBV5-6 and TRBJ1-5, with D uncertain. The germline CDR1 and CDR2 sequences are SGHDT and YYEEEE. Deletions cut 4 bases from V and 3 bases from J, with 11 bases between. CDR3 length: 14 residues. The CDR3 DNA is TGTGCCAGCAGCCAAGGACGGGTCAATCAGCCCCAGCATTTT. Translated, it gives CASSQGRVNQPQHF.

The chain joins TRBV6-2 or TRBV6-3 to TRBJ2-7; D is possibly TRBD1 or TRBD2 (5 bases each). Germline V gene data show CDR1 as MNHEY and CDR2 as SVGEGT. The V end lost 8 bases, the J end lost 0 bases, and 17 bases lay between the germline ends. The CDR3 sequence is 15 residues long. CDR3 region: CASRPADNLSYEQYF. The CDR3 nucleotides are TGTGCCAGCCGCCCAGCGGACAACCTCTCCTACGAGCAGTACTTC.

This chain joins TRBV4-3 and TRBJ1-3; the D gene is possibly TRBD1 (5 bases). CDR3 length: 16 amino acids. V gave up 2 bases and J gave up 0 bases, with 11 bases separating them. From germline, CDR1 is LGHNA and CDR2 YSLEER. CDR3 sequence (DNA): TGCGCCAGCAGCCAATTTTCAGGGTTCTCTGGAAACACCATATATTTT. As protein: CASSQFSGFSGNTIYF.

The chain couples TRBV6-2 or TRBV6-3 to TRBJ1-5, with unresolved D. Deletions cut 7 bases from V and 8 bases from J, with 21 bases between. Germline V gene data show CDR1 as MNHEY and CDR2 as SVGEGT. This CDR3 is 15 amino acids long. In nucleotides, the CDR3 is TGTGCCAGCACCCCGTCCAGGACGAGGCGGGAGCCCCAGCATTTT. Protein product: CASTPSRTRREPQHF.

CDR3 protein: CASSLNVYPYEQYF. CDR3 sequence (DNA): TGTGCCAGCAGTTTAAATGTTTATCCCTACGAGCAGTACTTC. This rearrangement joins TRBV28 to TRBJ2-7; D not resolved. CDR3 length: 14 amino acids. Trimming pared 2 bases from V and 2 bases from J, leaving 10 bases between. The germline gives CDR1 MDHEN, CDR2 SYDVKM.

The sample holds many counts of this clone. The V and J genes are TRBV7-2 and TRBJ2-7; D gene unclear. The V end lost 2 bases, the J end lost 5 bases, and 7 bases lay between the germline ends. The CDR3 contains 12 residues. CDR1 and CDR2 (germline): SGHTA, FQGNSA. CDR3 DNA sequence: TGTGCCAGCAGCTTAAATAGGGACGAGCAGTACTTC. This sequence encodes CASSLNRDEQYF. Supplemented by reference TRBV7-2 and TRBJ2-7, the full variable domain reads GAGVSQSPSNKVTEKGKDVELRCDPISGHTALYWYRQSLGQGLEFLIYFQGNSAPDKSGLPSDRFSAERTGGSVSTLTIQRTQQEDSAVYLCASSLNRDEQYFGPGTRLTVT.

DNA of the CDR3: TGTGCCAGTAGTATAGCCGGGACAGTAAACATTCAGTACTTC. This sequence encodes CASSIAGTVNIQYF. The chain combines TRBV19 with TRBJ2-4, with 7 nucleotides matching TRBD1. Looked up from germline, CDR1 is LNHDA and CDR2 is SQIVND (reference sequence). CDR3 length equals 14 residues. Losses at the gene ends were 1 base for V and 6 bases for J; bases not matched to a gene: 3.

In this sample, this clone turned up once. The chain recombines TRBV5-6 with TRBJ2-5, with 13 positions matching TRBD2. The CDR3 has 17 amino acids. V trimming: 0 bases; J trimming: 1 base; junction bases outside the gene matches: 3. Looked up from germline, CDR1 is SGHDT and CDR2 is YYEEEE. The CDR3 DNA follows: TGTGCCAGCAGCTTGGAGGGGACTAGCGGGGCCCAAGAGACCCAGTACTTC. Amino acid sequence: CASSLEGTSGAQETQYF.

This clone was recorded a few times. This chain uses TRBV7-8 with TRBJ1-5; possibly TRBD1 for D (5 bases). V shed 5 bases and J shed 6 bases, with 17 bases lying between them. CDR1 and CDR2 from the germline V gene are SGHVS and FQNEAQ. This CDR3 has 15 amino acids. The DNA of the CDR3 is TGTGCCAGCAGCCTAAGGCAGGGATTAGCTCAGCCCCAGCATTTT. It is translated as CASSLRQGLAQPQHF.

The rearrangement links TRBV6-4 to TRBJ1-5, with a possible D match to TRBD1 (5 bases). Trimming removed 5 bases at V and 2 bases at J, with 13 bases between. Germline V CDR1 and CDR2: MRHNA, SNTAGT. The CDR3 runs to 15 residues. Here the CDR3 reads CASSPAGGGNQPQHF. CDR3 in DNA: TGTGCCAGCAGTCCCGCGGGGGGGGGCAATCAGCCCCAGCATTTT.

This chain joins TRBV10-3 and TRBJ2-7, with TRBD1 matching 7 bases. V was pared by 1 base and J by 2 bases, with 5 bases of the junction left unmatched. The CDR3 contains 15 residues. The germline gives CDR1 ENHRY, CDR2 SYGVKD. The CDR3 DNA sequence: TGTGCCATCAGTGAGTTAGGGACAGATACCTACGAGCAGTACTTC. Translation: CAISELGTDTYEQYF.